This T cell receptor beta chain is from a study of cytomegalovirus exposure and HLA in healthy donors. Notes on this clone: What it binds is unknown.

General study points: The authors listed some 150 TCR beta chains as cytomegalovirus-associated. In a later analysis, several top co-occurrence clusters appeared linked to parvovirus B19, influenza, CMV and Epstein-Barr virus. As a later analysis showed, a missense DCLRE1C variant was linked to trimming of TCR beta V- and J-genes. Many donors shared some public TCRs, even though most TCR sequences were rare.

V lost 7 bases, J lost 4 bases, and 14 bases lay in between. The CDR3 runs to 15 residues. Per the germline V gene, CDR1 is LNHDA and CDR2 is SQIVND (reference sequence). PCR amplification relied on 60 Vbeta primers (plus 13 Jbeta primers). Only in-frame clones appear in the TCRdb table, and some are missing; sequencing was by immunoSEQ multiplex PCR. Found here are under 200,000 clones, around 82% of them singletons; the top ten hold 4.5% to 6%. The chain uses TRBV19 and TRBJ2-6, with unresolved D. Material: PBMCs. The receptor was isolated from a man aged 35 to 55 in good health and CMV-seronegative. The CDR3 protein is CASIREASGANVLTF. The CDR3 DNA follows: TGTGCCAGTATTCGTGAGGCCTCCGGGGCCAACGTCCTGACTTTC.